These T cell receptor beta chains were read from a single sample in a study of pediatric ulcerative colitis. Profiled with immunoSEQ multiplex PCR; TCRdb holds only in-frame clones, not every one. The repertoire holds about 64,000 clones, with around 85% as singletons. Sequenced: blood. These receptors were obtained from a boy aged 5 to 17 with severe ulcerative colitis. The CDR3 runs from the conserved cysteine through the conserved F or W. The D gene is left open where the match is weak. Clone size appears in some rows only: once, few, many, or a class for an expanded clone.

TRBV9	TRBJ1-2	NA	NA	CASSFPTGHYGYTF	TGTGCCAGCAGTTTTCCGACCGGACACTATGGCTACACCTTC
TRBV6-5	TRBJ1-2	once	TRBD1	CASRTTGTGGYGYTF	TGTGCCAGCAGAACTACCGGGACAGGGGGATATGGCTACACCTTC
TRBV7-9	TRBJ2-7	NA	NA	CASSLQEGHSPNEQYF	TGTGCCAGCAGCCTGCAGGAGGGTCATTCACCGAACGAGCAGTACTTC
TRBV7-3	TRBJ2-5	NA	NA	CASSSGPSETQYF	TGTGCCAGCAGCTCCGGACCCTCGGAGACCCAGTACTTC
TRBV4-1	TRBJ2-2	NA	TRBD2	CASSHPITSGANTGELFF	TGCGCCAGCAGCCACCCCATTACTAGCGGAGCGAACACCGGGGAGCTGTTTTTT
TRBV2	TRBJ2-7	NA	NA	CASAPGAFYEQYF	TGTGCCAGCGCGCCAGGAGCCTTTTACGAGCAGTACTTC
TRBV5-1	TRBJ1-1	NA	NA	CASRGGNTEAFF	TGCGCCAGCAGAGGGGGGAACACTGAAGCTTTCTTT
TRBV19	TRBJ1-5	NA	NA	CASSLITGIPTPQHF	TGTGCCAGTAGTCTAATAACAGGCATCCCAACGCCCCAGCATTTT
TRBV6-1	TRBJ2-7	once	NA	CASSTHYEQYF	TGTGCCAGCAGTACCCACTACGAGCAGTACTTC
TRBV6-1	TRBJ2-3	NA	NA	CASSEGRDTQYF	TGTGCCAGCAGTGAGGGGAGAGATACGCAGTATTTT
TRBV11-1	TRBJ2-1	NA	TRBD2	CASSLAVGGGRRSYNEQFF	TGTGCCAGCAGCTTAGCGGTTGGAGGCGGGAGGCGCTCCTACAATGAGCAGTTCTTC
TRBV7-9	TRBJ2-1	once	NA	CAPSDLNNEQFF	TGTGCCCCCTCGGACCTTAACAATGAGCAGTTCTTC
TRBV19	TRBJ1-4	NA	NA	CASSTYSWGALNEKLFF	TGTGCCAGTAGTACCTATTCCTGGGGGGCCCTTAATGAAAAACTGTTTTTT
TRBV30	TRBJ2-7	NA	NA	CAWSRGANIYEQYF	TGTGCCTGGTCGAGGGGCGCGAACATTTACGAGCAGTACTTC
TRBV27	TRBJ1-4	NA	TRBD1	CASSPGTGGLMTVKLFF	TGTGCCAGCAGTCCCGGGACAGGGGGCTTAATGACCGTAAAACTGTTTTTT
TRBV9	TRBJ1-1	NA	TRBD1	CASSDSTGDDTEAFF	TGTGCCAGCAGCGACTCGACAGGGGACGACACTGAAGCTTTCTTT
TRBV19	TRBJ2-3	NA	TRBD1	CASRPQGALRTDTQYF	TGTGCCAGTAGGCCCCAGGGGGCACTGAGGACAGATACGCAGTATTTT
TRBV11-2	TRBJ2-5	NA	TRBD1	CATETGVWQETQYF	TGTGCCACCGAGACAGGGGTGTGGCAAGAGACCCAGTACTTC
TRBV5-6	TRBJ2-7	NA	TRBD1	CASSARQGQYEQYF	TGTGCCAGCAGCGCCCGACAGGGGCAGTACGAGCAGTACTTC
TRBV5-1	TRBJ2-1	NA	TRBD2	CASSLEGGSSYNEQFF	TGCGCCAGCAGCTTGGAAGGCGGGAGCTCCTACAATGAGCAGTTCTTC
TRBV15	TRBJ2-5	NA	TRBD2	CATSRDSTREAQYF	TGTGCCACCAGCAGAGACTCGACCCGGGAGGCCCAGTACTTC
TRBV11-3	TRBJ2-3	NA	TRBD2	CASSSPRTSGATDTQYF	TGTGCCAGCAGCTCCCCAAGGACTAGCGGTGCCACAGATACGCAGTATTTT
TRBV19	TRBJ1-1	few	TRBD1	CASTSGQGKNTEAFF	TGTGCCAGTACCTCGGGACAGGGAAAGAACACTGAAGCTTTCTTT
TRBV6-6	TRBJ1-2	NA	NA	CASSSDTTNYGYTF	TGTGCCAGCAGTTCCGACACTACTAACTATGGCTACACCTTC
TRBV6-5	TRBJ2-7	NA	NA	CASRGGRWTYEQYF	TGTGCCAGCAGGGGAGGCAGGTGGACCTACGAGCAGTACTTC
TRBV4-2	TRBJ2-7	NA	NA	CASSDSQGKDEQYF	TGTGCCAGCAGCGACTCACAGGGAAAGGACGAGCAGTACTTC
TRBV6-6	TRBJ1-1	NA	NA	CASSHFKGNTEAFF	TGTGCCAGCAGTCACTTTAAGGGGAACACTGAAGCTTTCTTT
TRBV2	TRBJ2-3	NA	TRBD2	CATQGLAGQDTQYF	TGTGCCACCCAAGGACTAGCGGGACAAGATACGCAGTATTTT
TRBV27	TRBJ1-3	NA	TRBD1	CASSARGPGNTIYF	TGTGCCAGCAGTGCCAGGGGGCCTGGAAACACCATATATTTT
TRBV10-3	TRBJ2-7	NA	TRBD2	CAISDDRDYLYEQYF	TGTGCCATCAGTGACGACCGGGACTACCTCTACGAGCAGTACTTC
TRBV6-5	TRBJ1-1	NA	TRBD1	CASRRDRNTEAFF	TGTGCCAGCAGACGGGACAGGAACACTGAAGCTTTCTTT
TRBV30	TRBJ2-3	NA	NA	CAWGRQSTDTQYF	TGTGCCTGGGGGAGACAGAGCACAGATACGCAGTATTTT
TRBV11-2	TRBJ1-1	NA	NA	CASSLVNPGAAFF	TGTGCCAGCAGCTTAGTGAACCCGGGGGCAGCTTTCTTT
TRBV9	TRBJ2-1	NA	NA	CASSVEGGSYNEQFF	TGTGCCAGCAGCGTTGAGGGAGGTTCCTACAATGAGCAGTTCTTC
TRBV2	TRBJ2-7	few	NA	CASTTGPGEQYF	TGTGCCAGCACCACCGGGCCAGGAGAGCAGTACTTC
TRBV7-9	TRBJ1-4	once	NA	CASSISSPTGEKLFF	TGTGCCAGCAGCATATCCAGCCCCACGGGTGAAAAACTGTTTTTT
TRBV19	TRBJ1-3	NA	NA	CASAGLSSGNTIYF	TGTGCCTCAGCGGGGCTAAGCTCTGGAAACACCATATATTTT
TRBV6-5	TRBJ2-1	NA	TRBD2	CATQTSGINNEQFF	TGTGCCACCCAGACTAGCGGAATTAACAATGAGCAGTTCTTC
TRBV5-1	TRBJ2-1	NA	TRBD1	CASSPRDPGGEQFF	TGCGCCAGCAGCCCCCGGGACCCAGGGGGTGAGCAGTTCTTC
TRBV29-1	TRBJ2-2	NA	NA	CSVGYSDGVTGELFF	TGCAGCGTTGGGTACTCTGACGGGGTCACCGGGGAGCTGTTTTTT
TRBV15	TRBJ2-3	NA	NA	CATSRDRLATDTQYF	TGTGCCACCAGCAGAGATCGGCTAGCGACAGATACGCAGTATTTT
TRBV27	TRBJ1-2	NA	NA	CASSLDGNYGYTF	TGTGCCAGCAGTTTAGACGGTAACTATGGCTACACCTTC
TRBV28	TRBJ1-5	NA	NA	CASSLLTGSGRNQPQHF	TGTGCCAGCAGTTTATTAACAGGTTCAGGGCGGAATCAGCCCCAGCATTTT
TRBV28	TRBJ2-1	NA	TRBD2	CASSFPLAGVFHTSSYNEQFF	TGTGCCAGCAGTTTCCCCCTAGCGGGAGTTTTTCATACGAGCTCCTACAATGAGCAGTTCTTC
TRBV5-1	TRBJ2-1	NA	NA	CASRDLPSSYNEQFF	TGCGCCAGCCGGGACCTTCCAAGCTCCTACAATGAGCAGTTCTTC
TRBV27	TRBJ2-3	NA	TRBD2	CASRLAGARTDTQYF	TGTGCCAGCAGATTAGCGGGTGCCCGCACAGATACGCAGTATTTT
TRBV29-1	TRBJ2-1	NA	NA	CSGLSGHNEQFF	TGCAGCGGTCTTAGCGGCCACAATGAGCAGTTCTTC
TRBV6-5	TRBJ1-4	NA	NA	CASSYSQDNEKLFF	TGTGCCAGCAGTTACTCGCAGGATAATGAAAAACTGTTTTTT